Given below is one T cell receptor (beta chain) in context. Its specificity is not known. Genomic DNA (from each subset) was split evenly across several immunoSEQ plates. TCRdb's table, derived via immunoSEQ multiplex PCR, lists solely in-frame clones and lacks some. The sample holds some 1,600,000 clones; about 98% are singletons and the top ten take roughly 0.45%. This sample is drawn from a study of shared clonotypes between healthy human individuals. Study details: Each donor had three CD4 naive, three CD4 memory, two CD8 naive and one CD8 memory plate. Whole-study results and caveats: Specimens sampled were limited to blood, with tissue repertoires likely differing. Naive CD4 clonotype sharing across several donors was approximately 5.2%.

The V end lost 4 bases, the J end lost 3 bases, and 10 bases lay between the germline ends. CDR3 length: 14 residues. CDR1 and CDR2 (germline): SEHNR, FQNEAQ (reference sequence). This sequence originates from a young man in good health. This rearrangement joins TRBV7-9 to TRBJ1-3; D is unresolved. Sequencing used naive CD4+ T cells sorted from blood. The subset is: CD45RA+ positively selected. CDR3 sequence reads: CASSSLALGNTIYF. CDR3 nucleotides: TGTGCCAGCAGCTCTTTAGCCCTTGGAAACACCATATATTTT.